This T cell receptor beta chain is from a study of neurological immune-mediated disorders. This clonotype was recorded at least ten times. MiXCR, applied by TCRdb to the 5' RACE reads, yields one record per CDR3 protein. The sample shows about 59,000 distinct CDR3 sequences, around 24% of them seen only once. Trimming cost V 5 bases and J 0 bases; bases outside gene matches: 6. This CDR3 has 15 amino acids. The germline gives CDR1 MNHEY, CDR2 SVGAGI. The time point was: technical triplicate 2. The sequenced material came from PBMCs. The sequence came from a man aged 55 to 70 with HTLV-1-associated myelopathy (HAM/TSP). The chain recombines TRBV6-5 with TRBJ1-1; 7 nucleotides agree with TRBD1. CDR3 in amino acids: CASSGRDSMNTEAFF. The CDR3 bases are TGTGCCAGCAGTGGCCGGGACAGCATGAACACTGAAGCTTTCTTT.